A single sample is the source of the 10 T cell receptor beta chains below, sequenced in a study of spatial heterogeneity in lung cancer. TCRdb used MiXCR to reprocess the 5' RACE reads, holding one entry per CDR3 protein. Here the sample spans 9,500 to 14,000 distinct CDR3 sequences, roughly 3.7% being singletons. Time point in this sample: sample taken at primary tumor resection. No cell sorting; template was whole RNA from tumor, lung tissue or PBMC. Sequencing was performed on normal lung tissue next to the tumor, taken at surgery. These receptors were taken from a male donor with early-stage non-small cell lung cancer.

This clonotype was seen many times. The size of this beta chain means little, since it is a stray read in a library made for alpha chains. This rearrangement joins TRBV4-2 to TRBJ2-1, with TRBD2 matching 9 bases. Unmatched junction bases numbered 8, after V lost 0 bases and J lost 5 bases. CDR1 and CDR2 from the germline V gene are LGHNA and YNFKEQ. This CDR3 has 17 amino acids. CDR3 region: CASSQDLAGNRHNEQFF. The CDR3 DNA reads as TGTGCCAGCAGCCAAGATCTAGCGGGAAACAGGCACAATGAGCAGTTCTTC.

Of note for this clonotype: This beta chain turned up in a library designed for alpha chains; as an off-target read, its abundance says little. The V and J genes are TRBV6-4 and TRBJ2-3; TRBD2 matches 11 bases. The V and J ends lost 0 bases and 1 base, in that order; junction bases with no gene match: 0. The CDR3 covers 16 residues. Looked up from germline, CDR1 is MRHNA and CDR2 is SNTAGT. The CDR3 DNA reads TGTGCCAGCAGTGACTCGACTAGCGGGGGCACAGATACGCAGTATTTT. Translating gives CASSDSTSGGTDTQYF.

There are many counts of this clonotype. This beta chain was picked up by a library intended for alpha chains and is off target, so its count carries little meaning. The chain is built from TRBV12-3 or TRBV12-4 and TRBJ2-7; the D gene is possibly TRBD2 (7 bases). Trimming removed 2 bases from V and 3 bases from J, with 14 bases in between. This CDR3 comprises 15 residues. CDR3 DNA sequence: TGTGCCAGCAGTTTACGGGGCGGGGGCGACTACGAGCAGTACTTC. It translates to CASSLRGGGDYEQYF.

At least ten counts were recorded for this clonotype. Because this beta chain is a stray read in a library intended to capture alpha chains, its abundance should not be given much weight. The J gene is TRBJ2-7, the V gene TRBV11-2; a weak D match, TRBD2 (6 bases). The CDR3 length is 12 residues. Germline CDR1 and CDR2: SGHAT and FQNNGV. V lost 5 bases, J lost 4 bases, and 9 bases lay in between. In DNA, the CDR3 is TGTGCCAGCAGCCAAGGGAGGTACGAGCAGTACTTC. It encodes CASSQGRYEQYF.

This clonotype was seen at least ten times. With the library built for alpha chains, this beta chain is off target and its frequency is not meaningful. V and J are TRBV5-1 and TRBJ2-6; D remains unclear. Trimming removed 0 bases at V and 6 bases at J, with 10 bases between. CDR1 is SGHRS and CDR2 is YFSETQ in the germline V gene. The CDR3 runs to 15 residues. As DNA, the CDR3 is TGCGCCAGCAGCTTGGGGCAGGAGCAGGCCAACGTCCTGACTTTC. It translates to CASSLGQEQANVLTF. The full variable domain, its missing parts supplied by reference TRBV5-1 and TRBJ2-6, is KAGVTQTPRYLIKTRGQQVTLSCSPISGHRSVSWYQQTPGQGLQFLFEYFSETQRNKGNFPGRFSGRQFSNSRSEMNVSTLELGDSALYLCASSLGQEQANVLTFGAGSRLTVL.

There are many counts of this clonotype. This beta chain is an off-target read within a library intended for alpha chains, so its frequency means little. The chain links TRBV20-1 to TRBJ2-2; the D is unclear. Between the trimmed V and J ends, which lost 4 bases and 4 bases, there was a span of 13 bases. The germline V gene has CDR1 DFQATT and CDR2 SNEGSKA (reference sequence). This CDR3 comprises 14 residues. The chain's CDR3 is CSAKHHRGTGELFF. Written as DNA, the CDR3 is TGCAGTGCTAAGCACCATAGAGGCACCGGGGAGCTGTTTTTT.

At least ten counts were recorded for this clonotype. The library was designed around alpha chains, so this beta chain is a stray read whose abundance carries little weight. J is TRBJ1-1 and V is TRBV7-9; no firm D call. Trimming pared 3 bases from V and 5 bases from J, leaving 13 bases between. The CDR3 totals 14 residues. Germline V gene data show CDR1 as SEHNR and CDR2 as FQNEAQ (reference sequence). CDR3 nucleotide sequence: TGTGCCAGCAGCTTGGGTGTTTCTCTTACTGAAGCTTTCTTT. Residues: CASSLGVSLTEAFF.

Sample share makes this clonotype medium-sized. This beta chain lies outside the target of a library built for alpha chains; its clone size means little. The CDR3 sequence is CASSQPTTGFPYEQYF. CDR3 nucleotides: TGTGCCAGCAGCCAACCCACGACAGGATTTCCCTACGAGCAGTACTTC. The genes are TRBV12-3 or TRBV12-4 and TRBJ2-7; TRBD1 might be the D (6 bases). The germline V and J ends were trimmed by 6 bases and 2 bases, with 20 bases remaining between them. The CDR3 runs 16 residues.

Ten or more counts support this clonotype. This beta chain came through as a stray read in a library set up for alpha chains, and its size says little. The chain employs TRBV5-1 and TRBJ2-7; tentatively, D is TRBD1 (6 bases). CDR3 length: 13 residues. The ends were cut back, 0 bases at V and 6 bases at J, with 10 bases in the middle. Germline CDR1 and CDR2: SGHRS and YFSETQ. The CDR3: CASSLVTGVEQYF. CDR3 sequence (DNA): TGCGCCAGCAGCTTGGTGACAGGCGTCGAGCAGTACTTC.

This clonotype was seen ten or more times. Since it is a stray read in a library aimed at alpha chains, this beta chain has a size that is not meaningful. V usage is TRBV7-9 and J usage is TRBJ2-1; 12 bases align to TRBD2. Germline V lookup: CDR1 SEHNR, CDR2 FQNEAQ (reference sequence). The trim removed 4 bases at V and 7 bases at J, leaving 5 bases unmatched. This CDR3 is built from 15 residues. The CDR3 loop is CASSSSGRARNEQFF. As DNA, the CDR3 is TGTGCCAGCAGCTCTAGCGGGAGGGCCCGGAATGAGCAGTTCTTC.